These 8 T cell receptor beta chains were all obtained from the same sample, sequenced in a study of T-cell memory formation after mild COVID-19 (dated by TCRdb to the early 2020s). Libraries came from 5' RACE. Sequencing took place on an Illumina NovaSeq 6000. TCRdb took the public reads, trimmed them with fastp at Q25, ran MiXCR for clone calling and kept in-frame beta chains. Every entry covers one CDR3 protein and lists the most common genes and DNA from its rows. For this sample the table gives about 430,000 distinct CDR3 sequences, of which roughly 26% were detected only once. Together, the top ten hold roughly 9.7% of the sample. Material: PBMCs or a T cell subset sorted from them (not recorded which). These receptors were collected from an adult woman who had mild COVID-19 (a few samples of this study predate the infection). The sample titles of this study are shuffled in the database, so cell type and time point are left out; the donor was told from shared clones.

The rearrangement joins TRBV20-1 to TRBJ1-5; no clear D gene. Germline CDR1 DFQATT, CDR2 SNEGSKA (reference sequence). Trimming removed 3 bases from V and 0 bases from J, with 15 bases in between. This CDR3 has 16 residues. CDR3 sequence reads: CSASAGQTSSNQPQHF. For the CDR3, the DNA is TGCAGTGCTAGTGCGGGTCAGACATCTAGCAATCAGCCCCAGCATTTT.

The CDR3 is CASSLRGLAHEQYF. DNA of the CDR3: TGTGCCAGCAGCCTCCGGGGGTTAGCGCACGAGCAGTACTTC. The chain joins TRBV7-6 to TRBJ2-7; a weak D match, TRBD2 (6 bases). Trimming removed 5 bases at V and 5 bases at J, with 16 bases between. The CDR3 is 14 amino acids. Per the germline V gene, CDR1 is SGHVS and CDR2 is FNYEAQ.

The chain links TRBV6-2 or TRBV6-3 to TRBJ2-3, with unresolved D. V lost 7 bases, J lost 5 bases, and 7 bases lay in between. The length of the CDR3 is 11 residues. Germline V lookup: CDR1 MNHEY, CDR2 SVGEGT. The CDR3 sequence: CASNWGDTQYF. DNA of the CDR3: TGTGCCAGCAATTGGGGAGATACGCAGTATTTT.

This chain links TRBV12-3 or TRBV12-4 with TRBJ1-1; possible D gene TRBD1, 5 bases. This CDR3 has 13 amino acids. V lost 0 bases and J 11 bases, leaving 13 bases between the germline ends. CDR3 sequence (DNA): TGTGCCAGCAGTTTAGCGAACGGGGCTGGGGCTTTCTTT. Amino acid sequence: CASSLANGAGAFF.

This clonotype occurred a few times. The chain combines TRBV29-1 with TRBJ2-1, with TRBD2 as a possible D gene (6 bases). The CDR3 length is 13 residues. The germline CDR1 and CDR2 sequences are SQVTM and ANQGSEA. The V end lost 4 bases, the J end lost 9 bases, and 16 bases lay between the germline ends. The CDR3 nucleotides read TGCAGCGTTGGACTACTAGCCCCTGCTGAGCAGTTCTTC. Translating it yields CSVGLLAPAEQFF.

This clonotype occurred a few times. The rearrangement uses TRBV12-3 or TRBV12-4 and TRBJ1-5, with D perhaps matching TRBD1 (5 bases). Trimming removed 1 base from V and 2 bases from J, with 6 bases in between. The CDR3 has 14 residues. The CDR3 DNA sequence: TGTGCCAGCAGTTTAGAGACAGGCAATCAGCCCCAGCATTTT. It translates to CASSLETGNQPQHF.

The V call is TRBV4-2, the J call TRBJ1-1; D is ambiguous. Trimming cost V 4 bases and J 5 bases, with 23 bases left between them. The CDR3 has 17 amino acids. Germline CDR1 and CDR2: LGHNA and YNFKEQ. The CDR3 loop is CASSPTTPPRTGTEAFF. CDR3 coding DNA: TGTGCCAGCAGCCCGACCACACCCCCAAGGACGGGGACTGAAGCTTTCTTT.

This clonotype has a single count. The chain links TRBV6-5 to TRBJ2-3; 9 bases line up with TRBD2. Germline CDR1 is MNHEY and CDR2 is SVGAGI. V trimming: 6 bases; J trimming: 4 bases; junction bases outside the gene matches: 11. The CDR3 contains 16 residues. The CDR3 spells CASSRRREGLADTQYF. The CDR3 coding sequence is TGTGCCAGCAGCCGGCGGCGGGAGGGCCTGGCAGATACGCAGTATTTT.